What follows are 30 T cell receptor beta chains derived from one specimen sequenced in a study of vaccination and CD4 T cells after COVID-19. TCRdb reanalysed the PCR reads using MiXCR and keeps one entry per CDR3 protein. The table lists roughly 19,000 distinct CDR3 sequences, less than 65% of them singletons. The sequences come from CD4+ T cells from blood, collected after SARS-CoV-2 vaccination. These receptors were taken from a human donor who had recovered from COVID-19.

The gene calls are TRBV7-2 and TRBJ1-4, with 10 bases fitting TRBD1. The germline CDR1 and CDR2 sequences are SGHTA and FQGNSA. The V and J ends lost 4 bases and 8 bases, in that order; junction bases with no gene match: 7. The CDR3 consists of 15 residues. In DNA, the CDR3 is TGTGCCAGCAGCTCGAGACAGGGGGCGATGGAAAAACTGTTTTTT. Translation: CASSSRQGAMEKLFF.

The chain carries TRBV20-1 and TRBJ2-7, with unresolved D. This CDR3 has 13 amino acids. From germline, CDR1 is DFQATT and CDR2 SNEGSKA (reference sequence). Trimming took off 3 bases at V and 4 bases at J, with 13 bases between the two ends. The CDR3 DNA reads TGCAGTGCTAGGGGCCGAGTTTCTTACGAGCAGTACTTC. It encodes CSARGRVSYEQYF.

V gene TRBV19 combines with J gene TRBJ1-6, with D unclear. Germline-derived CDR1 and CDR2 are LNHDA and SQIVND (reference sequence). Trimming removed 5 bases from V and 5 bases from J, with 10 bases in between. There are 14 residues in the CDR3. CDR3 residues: CASSQVRNNSPLHF. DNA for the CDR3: TGTGCCAGTAGTCAGGTCCGAAATAATTCACCCCTCCACTTT.

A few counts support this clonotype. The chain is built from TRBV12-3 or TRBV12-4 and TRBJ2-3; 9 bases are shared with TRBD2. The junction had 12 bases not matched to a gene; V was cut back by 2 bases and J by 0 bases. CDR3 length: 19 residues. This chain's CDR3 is CASSLSPLAGLKSTDTQYF. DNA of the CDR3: TGTGCCAGCAGTTTAAGCCCCCTAGCGGGATTAAAAAGCACAGATACGCAGTATTTT.

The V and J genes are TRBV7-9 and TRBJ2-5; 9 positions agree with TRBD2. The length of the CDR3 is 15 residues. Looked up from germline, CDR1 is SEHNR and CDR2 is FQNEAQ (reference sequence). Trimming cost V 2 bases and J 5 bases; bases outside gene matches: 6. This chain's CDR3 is CASSLNSGRGETQYF. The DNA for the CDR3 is TGTGCCAGCAGCTTAAATAGCGGGAGAGGGGAGACCCAGTACTTC.

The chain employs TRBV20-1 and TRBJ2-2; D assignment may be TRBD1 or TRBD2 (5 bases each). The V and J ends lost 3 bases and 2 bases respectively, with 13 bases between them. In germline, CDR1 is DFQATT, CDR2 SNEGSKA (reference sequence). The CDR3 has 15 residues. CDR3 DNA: TGCAGTGCTAGGGGACCCGGGACCAACACCGGGGAGCTGTTTTTT. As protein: CSARGPGTNTGELFF.

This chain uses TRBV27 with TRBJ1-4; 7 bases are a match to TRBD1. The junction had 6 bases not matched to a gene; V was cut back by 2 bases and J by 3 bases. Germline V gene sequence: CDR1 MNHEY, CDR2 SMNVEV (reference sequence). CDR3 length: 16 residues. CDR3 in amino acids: CASSLRGTAPNEKLFF. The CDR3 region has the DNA TGTGCCAGCAGTTTACGCGGGACAGCGCCTAATGAAAAACTGTTTTTT. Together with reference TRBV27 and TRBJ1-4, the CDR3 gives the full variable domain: EAQVTQNPRYLITVTGKKLTVTCSQNMNHEYMSWYRQDPGLGLRQIYYSMNVEVTDKGDVPEGYKVSRKEKRNFPLILESPSPNQTSLYFCASSLRGTAPNEKLFFGSGTQLSVL.

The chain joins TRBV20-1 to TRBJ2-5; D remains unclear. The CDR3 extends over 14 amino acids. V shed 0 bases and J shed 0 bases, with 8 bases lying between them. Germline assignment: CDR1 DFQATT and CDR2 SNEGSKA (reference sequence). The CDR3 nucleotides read TGCAGTGCTAGAGATTTAGACAACCAAGAGACCCAGTACTTC. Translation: CSARDLDNQETQYF.

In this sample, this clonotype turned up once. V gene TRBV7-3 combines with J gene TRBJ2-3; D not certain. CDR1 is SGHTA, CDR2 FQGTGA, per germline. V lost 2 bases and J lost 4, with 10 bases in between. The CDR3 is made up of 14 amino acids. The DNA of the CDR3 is TGTGCCAGCAGCTTAGGACGAGGAGCAGATACGCAGTATTTT. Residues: CASSLGRGADTQYF.

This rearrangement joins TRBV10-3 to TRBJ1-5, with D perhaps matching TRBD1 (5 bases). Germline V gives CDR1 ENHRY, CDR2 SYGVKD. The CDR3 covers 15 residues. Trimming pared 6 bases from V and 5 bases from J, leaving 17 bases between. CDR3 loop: CAISKSQGLDQPQHF. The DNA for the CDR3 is TGTGCCATCAGCAAGAGTCAGGGACTAGATCAGCCCCAGCATTTT.

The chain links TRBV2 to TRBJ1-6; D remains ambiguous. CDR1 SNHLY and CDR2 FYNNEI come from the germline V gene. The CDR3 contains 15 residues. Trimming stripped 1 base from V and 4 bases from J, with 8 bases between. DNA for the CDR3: TGTGCCAGCAGTGAAGACAGTGGTTATAATTCACCCCTCCACTTT. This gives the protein CASSEDSGYNSPLHF.

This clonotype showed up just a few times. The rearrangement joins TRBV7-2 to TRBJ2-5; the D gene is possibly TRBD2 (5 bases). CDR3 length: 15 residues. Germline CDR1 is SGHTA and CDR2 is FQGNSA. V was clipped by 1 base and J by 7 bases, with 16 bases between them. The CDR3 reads CASSLGSGNLGTQYF. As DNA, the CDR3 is TGTGCCAGCAGCTTAGGGTCCGGGAACCTTGGGACCCAGTACTTC.

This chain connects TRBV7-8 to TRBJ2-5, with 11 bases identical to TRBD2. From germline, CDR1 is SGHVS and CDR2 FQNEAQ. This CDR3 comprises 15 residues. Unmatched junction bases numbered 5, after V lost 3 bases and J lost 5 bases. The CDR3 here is CASSFLAGGKETQYF. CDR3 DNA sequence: TGTGCCAGCAGCTTTTTAGCGGGAGGGAAGGAGACCCAGTACTTC.

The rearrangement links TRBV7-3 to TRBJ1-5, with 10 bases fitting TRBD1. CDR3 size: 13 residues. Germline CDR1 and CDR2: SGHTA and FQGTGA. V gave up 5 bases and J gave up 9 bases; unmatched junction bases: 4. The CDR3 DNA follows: TGTGCCAGCAGCCAAGACAGGGGGCGGCCCCAGCATTTT. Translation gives CASSQDRGRPQHF.

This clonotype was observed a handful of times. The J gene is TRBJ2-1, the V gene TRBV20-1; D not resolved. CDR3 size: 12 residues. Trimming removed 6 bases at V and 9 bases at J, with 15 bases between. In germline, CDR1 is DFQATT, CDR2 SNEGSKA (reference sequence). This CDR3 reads CSANVPPSEQFF. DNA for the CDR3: TGCAGTGCGAACGTCCCCCCCAGTGAGCAGTTCTTC.

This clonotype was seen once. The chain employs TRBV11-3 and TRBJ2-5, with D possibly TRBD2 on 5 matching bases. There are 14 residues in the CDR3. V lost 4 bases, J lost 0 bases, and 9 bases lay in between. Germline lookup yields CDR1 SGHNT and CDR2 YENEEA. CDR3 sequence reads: CASSSSGYQETQYF. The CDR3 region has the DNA TGTGCCAGCAGCTCCTCGGGGTACCAAGAGACCCAGTACTTC.

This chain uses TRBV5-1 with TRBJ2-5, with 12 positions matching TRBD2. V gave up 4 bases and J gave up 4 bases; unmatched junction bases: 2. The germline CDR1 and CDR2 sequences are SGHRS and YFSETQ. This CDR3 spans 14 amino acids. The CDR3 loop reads CASSATSGRETQYF. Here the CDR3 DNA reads TGCGCCAGCAGCGCGACTAGCGGGAGAGAGACCCAGTACTTC.

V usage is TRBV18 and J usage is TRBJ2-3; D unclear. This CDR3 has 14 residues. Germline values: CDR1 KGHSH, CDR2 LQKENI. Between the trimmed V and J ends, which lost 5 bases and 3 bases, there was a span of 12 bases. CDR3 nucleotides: TGTGCCAGCTCATCCCCCGAACGGACAGATACGCAGTATTTT. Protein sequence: CASSSPERTDTQYF.

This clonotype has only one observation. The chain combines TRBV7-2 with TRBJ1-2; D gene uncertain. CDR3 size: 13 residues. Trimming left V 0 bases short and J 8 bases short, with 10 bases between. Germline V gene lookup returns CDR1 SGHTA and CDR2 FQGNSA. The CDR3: CASSLAGPSGYTF. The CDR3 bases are TGTGCCAGCAGCTTAGCCGGCCCTTCCGGCTACACCTTC.

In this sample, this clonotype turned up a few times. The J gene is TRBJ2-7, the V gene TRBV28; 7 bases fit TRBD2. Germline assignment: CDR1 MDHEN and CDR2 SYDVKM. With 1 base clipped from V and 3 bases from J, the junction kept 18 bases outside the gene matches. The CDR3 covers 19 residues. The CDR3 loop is CASSLFLAVDVWVNYEQYF. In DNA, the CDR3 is TGTGCCAGCAGTTTATTTCTAGCGGTAGACGTTTGGGTCAACTACGAGCAGTACTTC. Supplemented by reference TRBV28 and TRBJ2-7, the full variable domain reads DVKVTQSSRYLVKRTGEKVFLECVQDMDHENMFWYRQDPGLGLRLIYFSYDVKMKEKGDIPEGYSVSREKKERFSLILESASTNQTSMYLCASSLFLAVDVWVNYEQYFGPGTRLTVT.

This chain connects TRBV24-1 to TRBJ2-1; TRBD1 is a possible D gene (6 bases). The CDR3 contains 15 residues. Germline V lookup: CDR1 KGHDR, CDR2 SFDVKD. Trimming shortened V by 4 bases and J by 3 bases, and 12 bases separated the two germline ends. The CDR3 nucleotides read TGTGCCACCAGTGACCCAGGGGAGTTCTACAATGAGCAGTTCTTC. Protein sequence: CATSDPGEFYNEQFF.

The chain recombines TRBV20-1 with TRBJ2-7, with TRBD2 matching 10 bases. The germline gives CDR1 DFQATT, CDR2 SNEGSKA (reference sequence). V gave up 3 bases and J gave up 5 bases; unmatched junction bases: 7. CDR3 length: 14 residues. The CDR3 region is CSASRAGGPDEQYF. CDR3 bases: TGCAGTGCTAGTCGAGCGGGAGGGCCCGACGAGCAGTACTTC.

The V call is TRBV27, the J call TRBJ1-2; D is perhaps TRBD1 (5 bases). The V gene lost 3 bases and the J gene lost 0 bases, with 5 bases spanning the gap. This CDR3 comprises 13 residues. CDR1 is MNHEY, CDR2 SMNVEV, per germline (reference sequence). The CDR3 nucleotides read TGTGCCAGCAGTTTGGGGCCTAACTATGGCTACACCTTC. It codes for CASSLGPNYGYTF.

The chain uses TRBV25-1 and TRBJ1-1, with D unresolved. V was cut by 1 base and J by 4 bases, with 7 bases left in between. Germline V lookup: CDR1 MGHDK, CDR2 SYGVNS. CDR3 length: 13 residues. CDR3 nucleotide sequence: TGTGCCAGCAGTGAATCAGAAGCCACTGAAGCTTTCTTT. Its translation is CASSESEATEAFF.

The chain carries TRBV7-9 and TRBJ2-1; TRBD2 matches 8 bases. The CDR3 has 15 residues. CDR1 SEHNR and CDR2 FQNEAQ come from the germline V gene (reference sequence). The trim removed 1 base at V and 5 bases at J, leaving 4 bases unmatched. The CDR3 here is CASSLEPGLDNEQFF. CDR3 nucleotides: TGTGCCAGCAGCTTAGAACCGGGACTAGACAATGAGCAGTTCTTC.

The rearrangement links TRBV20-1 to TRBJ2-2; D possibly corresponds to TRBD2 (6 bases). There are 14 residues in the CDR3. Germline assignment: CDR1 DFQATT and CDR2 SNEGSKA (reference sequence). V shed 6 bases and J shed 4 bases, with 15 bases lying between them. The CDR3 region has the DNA TGCAGTGCAATGGACGGGAGACTCACCGGGGAGCTGTTTTTT. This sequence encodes CSAMDGRLTGELFF.

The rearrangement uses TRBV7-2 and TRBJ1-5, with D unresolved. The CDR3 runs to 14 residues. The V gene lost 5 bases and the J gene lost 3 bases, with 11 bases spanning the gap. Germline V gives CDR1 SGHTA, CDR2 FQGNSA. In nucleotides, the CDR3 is TGTGCCAGCAGCCACCGGGCCCCCAATCAGCCCCAGCATTTT. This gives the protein CASSHRAPNQPQHF.

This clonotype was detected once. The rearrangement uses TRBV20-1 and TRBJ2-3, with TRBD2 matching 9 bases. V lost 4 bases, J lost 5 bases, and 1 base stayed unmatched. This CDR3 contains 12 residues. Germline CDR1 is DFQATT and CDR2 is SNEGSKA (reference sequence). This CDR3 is CSAKLAGDTQYF. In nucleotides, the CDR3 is TGCAGTGCTAAACTAGCGGGAGATACGCAGTATTTT.

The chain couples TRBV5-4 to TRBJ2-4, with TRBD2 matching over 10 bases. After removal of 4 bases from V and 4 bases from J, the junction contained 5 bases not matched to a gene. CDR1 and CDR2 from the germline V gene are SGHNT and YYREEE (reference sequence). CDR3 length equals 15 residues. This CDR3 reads CASSPKTSGKNIQYF. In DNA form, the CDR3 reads TGTGCCAGCAGCCCGAAGACTAGCGGGAAAAACATTCAGTACTTC. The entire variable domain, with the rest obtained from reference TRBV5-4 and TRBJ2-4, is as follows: ETGVTQSPTHLIKTRGQQVTLRCSSQSGHNTVSWYQQALGQGPQFIFQYYREEENGRGNFPPRFSGLQFPNYSSELNVNALELDDSALYLCASSPKTSGKNIQYFGAGTRLSVL.

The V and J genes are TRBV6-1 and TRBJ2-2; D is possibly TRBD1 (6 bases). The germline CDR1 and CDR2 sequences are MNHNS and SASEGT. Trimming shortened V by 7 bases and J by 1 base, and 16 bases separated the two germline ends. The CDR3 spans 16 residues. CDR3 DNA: TGTGCCAGCATCAGACTGGACAGCCTGAACACCGGGGAGCTGTTTTTT. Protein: CASIRLDSLNTGELFF.